These 23 T cell receptor beta chains were all obtained from the same sample, sequenced in a study of Ad26.COV2.S vaccination and SARS-CoV-2 variants. Described treatment: approximately 18 received Ad26.COV2.S at low or high dose, single or two shots; several received placebo; per-sample allocation not given. Collection of samples fell on day 63 after the first vaccine or placebo injection. Only in-frame clones appear in the TCRdb table, and some are missing; sequencing was by immunoSEQ multiplex PCR. This table holds about 350,000 clones, approximately 81% found once. Specimen: peripheral blood, collected in a trial of Ad26.COV2.S vaccine versus placebo. These receptors originate from a person aged 18-60 years who received the Ad26.COV2.S COVID-19 vaccine or a placebo.

J is TRBJ2-5 and V is TRBV19, with TRBD1 identical over 7 bases. Per the germline V gene, CDR1 is LNHDA and CDR2 is SQIVND (reference sequence). The ends lost 5 bases at V and 2 bases at J; junction bases unmatched: 5. The CDR3 is 14 residues long. DNA of the CDR3: TGTGCCAGTAGTTCCAACAGGGGACAAGAGACCCAGTACTTC. Its protein is CASSSNRGQETQYF.

DNA of the CDR3: TGTGCCAGCAGCGTAGACCAGGGGCGCTGGGATGAGCAGTTCTTC. Protein sequence: CASSVDQGRWDEQFF. The chain combines TRBV9 with TRBJ2-1; TRBD1 might be the D (6 bases). V was shortened by 0 bases and J by 8 bases, with 15 bases between the two germline ends. The CDR3 extends over 15 amino acids. From germline, CDR1 is SGDLS and CDR2 YYNGEE. The variable domain in full, completed from reference TRBV9 and TRBJ2-1, reads DSGVTQTPKHLITATGQRVTLRCSPRSGDLSVYWYQQSLDQGLQFLIQYYNGEERAKGNILERFSAQQFPDLHSELNLSSLELGDSALYFCASSVDQGRWDEQFFGPGTRLTVL.

Regarding this clone: This CDR3 is also generated by other DNA sequences in the sample. This chain connects TRBV5-1 to TRBJ2-3, with 10 bases that match TRBD2. Germline lookup yields CDR1 SGHRS and CDR2 YFSETQ. CDR3 size: 15 residues. V was pared by 5 bases and J by 3 bases, with 6 bases of the junction left unmatched. CDR3 DNA sequence: TGCGCCAGCAGAGGGCTAGCGGGAGTGACAGATACGCAGTATTTT. The encoded protein is CASRGLAGVTDTQYF.

This chain links TRBV16 with TRBJ1-5; D gene ambiguous. The germline V gene has CDR1 KGHSY and CDR2 FQNENV. The CDR3 spans 15 residues. V gave up 2 bases and J gave up 2 bases, with 10 bases separating them. This CDR3 is CASSQPSGGNQPQHF. CDR3 sequence (DNA): TGTGCCAGCAGCCAACCTTCAGGTGGCAATCAGCCCCAGCATTTT.

The rearrangement links TRBV7-2 to TRBJ1-3; no clear D. Trimming shortened V by 5 bases and J by 1 base, and 12 bases separated the two germline ends. CDR3 size: 15 residues. From germline, CDR1 is SGHTA and CDR2 FQGNSA. In DNA form, the CDR3 reads TGTGCCAGCAGCCCCAGTAGAGGATCTGGAAACACCATATATTTT. Protein sequence: CASSPSRGSGNTIYF.

The chain links TRBV19 to TRBJ2-2, with D possibly matching TRBD2 (6 bases). There are 14 residues in the CDR3. V was cut by 6 bases and J by 3 bases, with 11 bases left in between. CDR1 and CDR2 from the germline V gene are LNHDA and SQIVND (reference sequence). Here the CDR3 reads CASRGRGDTGELFF. CDR3 coding DNA: TGTGCCAGTAGGGGGCGGGGAGACACCGGGGAGCTGTTTTTT.

The V call is TRBV3-1 (or the pseudogene TRBV3-2), the J call TRBJ2-1; a possible D gene is TRBD2 (6 bases). Looked up from germline, CDR1 is LGHDT and CDR2 is YNNKEL (reference sequence). Deletions cut 6 bases from V and 3 bases from J, with 12 bases between. The CDR3 is made up of 14 amino acids. CDR3 bases: TGTGCCAGCAGTCTGGGACTTCGCTACAATGAGCAGTTCTTC. Its translation: CASSLGLRYNEQFF.

With respect to this clone: The junction differs from germline at one of its ends, possibly a read error. This chain uses TRBV20-1 with TRBJ1-4, with D possibly matching TRBD1 (5 bases). This CDR3 region has 11 residues. From germline, CDR1 is DFQATT and CDR2 SNEGSKA (reference sequence). CDR3 in amino acids: CLGGTGEKLFF. CDR3 nucleotides: TGTTTGGGGGGGACTGGGGAAAAACTGTTTTTT.

The V and J genes are TRBV27 and TRBJ2-3, with 11 bases fitting TRBD2. This CDR3 region has 14 residues. J lost 6 bases, V lost 8 bases, and 7 bases had no gene match. Germline V CDR1 and CDR2: MNHEY, SMNVEV (reference sequence). The CDR3 nucleotides are TGTGCCAGCTCCTTAGCGGGGGGGCGGGATACGCAGTATTTT. It encodes CASSLAGGRDTQYF.

This clone appeared a single time. DNA of the CDR3: TGCGCCAGCAGCTTGGATCCGGGGCGAGGTGGGGCCAACGTCCTGACTTTC. It codes for CASSLDPGRGGANVLTF. The rearrangement links TRBV5-1 to TRBJ2-6, with D possibly being TRBD1 or TRBD2 (5 bases each). Per germline, CDR1 SGHRS and CDR2 YFSETQ. The CDR3 has 17 residues. V was trimmed by 0 bases and J by 3 bases, leaving 13 bases between them.

This clone was counted many times. The gene calls are TRBV28 and TRBJ2-5; D gene uncertain. This CDR3 region has 12 residues. Germline CDR1 is MDHEN and CDR2 is SYDVKM. V was cut by 3 bases and J by 5 bases, with 7 bases left in between. CDR3 in DNA: TGTGCCAGCAGTTTCTTCGGGGAGACCCAGTACTTC. This encodes CASSFFGETQYF.

The chain links TRBV28 to TRBJ2-7; 8 bases agree with TRBD2. The CDR3 extends over 15 amino acids. The V gene end was trimmed by 6 bases and the J gene end by 3 bases; junction bases not matched to a gene: 10. The V gene's germline CDR1 is MDHEN and CDR2 SYDVKM. CDR3 bases: TGTGCCAGCAGAGGGCCGGGTAGCGGGGTCTACGAGCAGTACTTC. It yields the protein CASRGPGSGVYEQYF.

The V call is TRBV21-1, the J call TRBJ2-7; TRBD1, the table's D call, was not compared with the DNA. TRBV21-1 is a documented pseudogene. The CDR3 contains 11 residues. The CDR3 DNA reads TGTGCCCGGGACAGCTCCTACGAGCAGTACTTC. Translation gives CARDSSYEQYF.

This clone was seen a single time. The chain is built from TRBV10-3 and TRBJ1-4, with a tentative D call TRBD1 (5 bases). Trimming took 4 bases from V and 8 from J, leaving 11 bases between them. The V gene's germline CDR1 is ENHRY and CDR2 SYGVKD. The CDR3 is 13 residues long. This CDR3 reads CAISGGTAEKLFF. The CDR3 nucleotides read TGTGCCATCAGTGGAGGGACGGCCGAAAAACTGTTTTTT.

This clone appeared many times. The chain employs TRBV5-1 and TRBJ1-3; no clear D gene. Germline V CDR1 and CDR2: SGHRS, YFSETQ. Deletions cut 0 bases from V and 0 bases from J, with 7 bases between. The length of the CDR3 is 15 residues. CDR3 sequence: CASSLGTNSGNTIYF. CDR3 nucleotides: TGCGCCAGCAGCTTGGGCACCAACTCTGGAAACACCATATATTTT.

V and J are TRBV25-1 and TRBJ2-1; a weak D match, TRBD2 (6 bases). Germline V gives CDR1 MGHDK, CDR2 SYGVNS. V was clipped by 3 bases and J by 4 bases, with 10 bases between them. This CDR3 region has 14 residues. CDR3 loop: CASSDPGRYNEQFF. Written as DNA, the CDR3 is TGTGCCAGCAGTGACCCCGGGAGATACAATGAGCAGTTCTTC.

The chain employs TRBV1 and TRBJ2-1. TRBV1 is described as a pseudogene. The CDR3 sequence is 15 residues long. The CDR3 here is CTSSCVGIGGNEQFF. As DNA, the CDR3 is TGCACCAGCAGCTGCGTTGGAATAGGTGGCAATGAGCAGTTCTTC.

The chain couples TRBV6-5 to TRBJ1-2; D may be TRBD1 (5 bases). The V gene's germline CDR1 is MNHEY and CDR2 SVGAGI. This CDR3 has 11 amino acids. V was cut by 2 bases and J by 8 bases, with 6 bases left in between. The CDR3 protein is CASSYGGGYTF. Written as DNA, the CDR3 is TGTGCCAGCAGTTACGGGGGAGGCTACACCTTC.

This clone was observed a single time. The chain is built from TRBV18 and TRBJ1-2, with D unresolved. The CDR3 runs 13 residues. Looked up from germline, CDR1 is KGHSH and CDR2 is LQKENI. The germline V and J ends were trimmed by 5 bases and 0 bases, with 7 bases remaining between them. CDR3 in DNA: TGTGCCAGCTCAGAAGGCGCTAACTATGGCTACACCTTC. Protein product: CASSEGANYGYTF.

The rearrangement uses TRBV2 and TRBJ2-3; possible D gene TRBD2, 6 bases. V shed 3 bases and J shed 5 bases, with 12 bases lying between them. Germline assignment: CDR1 SNHLY and CDR2 FYNNEI. The CDR3 is 14 residues long. CDR3 sequence: CASSDVSSEDTQYF. CDR3 bases: TGTGCCAGCAGTGATGTTTCTAGCGAAGATACGCAGTATTTT.

The rearrangement links TRBV19 to TRBJ2-5; TRBD2 aligns across 7 bases. This CDR3 is 16 amino acids long. Germline trimming cut 2 bases from V and 5 bases from J; bases unmatched to any gene: 11. The germline V gene encodes CDR1 LNHDA and CDR2 SQIVND (reference sequence). The CDR3 DNA reads as TGTGCCAGTAGTATACCCCCCCGGGAGGAGAGGGAGACCCAGTACTTC. It specifies CASSIPPREERETQYF.

This clone was recorded a few times. The rearrangement links TRBV5-8 to TRBJ2-1, with D uncertain. This CDR3 is 17 amino acids long. V was cut by 0 bases and J by 5 bases, with 18 bases left in between. Germline lookup yields CDR1 SGHTS and CDR2 YDEGEE. CDR3: CASSLAGWAKSHNEQFF. As DNA, the CDR3 is TGTGCCAGCAGCTTGGCAGGTTGGGCAAAATCCCACAATGAGCAGTTCTTC.

This clone was seen more than once but under ten times. This sequence joins TRBV5-6 and TRBJ1-4, with D hard to call. This CDR3 contains 15 residues. In germline, CDR1 is SGHDT, CDR2 YYEEEE. Trimming pared 3 bases from V and 5 bases from J, leaving 14 bases between. The CDR3 is CASSSLTNINEKLFF. The CDR3 DNA sequence: TGTGCCAGCAGCTCACTGACCAATATCAATGAAAAACTGTTTTTT. The whole variable domain, filled in from reference TRBV5-6 and TRBJ1-4, reads DAGVTQSPTHLIKTRGQQVTLRCSPKSGHDTVSWYQQALGQGPQFIFQYYEEEERQRGNFPDRFSGHQFPNYSSELNVNALLLGDSALYLCASSSLTNINEKLFFGSGTQLSVL.